The 14 T cell receptor beta chains in this list originate from one sample, sequenced in a study of Graves' ophthalmopathy and Graves' hyperthyroidism. RNA transcripts provided the template for amplifying TCR beta CDR3 regions. HTBI primers were employed in first-round RT-PCR, then a second-round multiplex PCR followed. TCRdb re-called the multiplex PCR reads through MiXCR, storing one row per CDR3 protein. Of hundreds of thousands of distinct CDR3 sequences in the sample, approximately 22% were seen once. Sequencing was performed on peripheral blood. The source of these receptors is a woman younger than 30 with stable Graves' hyperthyroidism. Some clones in this sample may be carry-over from other donors' samples.

The sample holds many counts of this clonotype. The chain joins TRBV19 to TRBJ1-5; weak D call: TRBD1 (6 bases). V lost 0 bases, J lost 6 bases, and 15 bases lay in between. Germline CDR1 is LNHDA and CDR2 is SQIVND (reference sequence). The CDR3 totals 16 residues. In DNA form, the CDR3 reads TGTGCCAGTAGTATAGAAAATGCACAGGGACGTCAGCCCCAGCATTTT. It encodes CASSIENAQGRQPQHF.

V is TRBV11-2 and J is TRBJ2-7; 7 nucleotides line up with TRBD1. The V segment lost 3 bases and the J segment 4 bases; nucleotides outside the gene matches: 9. Germline CDR1 SGHAT, CDR2 FQNNGV. This CDR3 has 15 amino acids. The CDR3 nucleotides read TGTGCCAGCAGCTTTGGGACAGCCCCACGGTACGAGCAGTACTTC. Protein product: CASSFGTAPRYEQYF.

This clonotype came up many times. V and J are TRBV11-2 and TRBJ2-7; 10 nucleotides match TRBD2. CDR1 SGHAT and CDR2 FQNNGV come from the germline V gene. V dropped 2 bases and J dropped 2; count of bases not matched to a gene: 6. The CDR3 length is 16 residues. The CDR3 DNA follows: TGTGCCAGCAGCTTACTAAAAACTAGCGGGACCTACGAGCAGTACTTC. It is translated as CASSLLKTSGTYEQYF. Full variable domain (rest looked up from reference TRBV11-2 and TRBJ2-7): EAGVAQSPRYKIIEKRQSVAFWCNPISGHATLYWYQQILGQGPKLLIQFQNNGVVDDSQLPKDRFSAERLKGVDSTLKIQPAKLEDSAVYLCASSLLKTSGTYEQYFGPGTRLTVT.

This clonotype was recorded many times. The chain has TRBV7-9 and TRBJ1-2; a weak D match, TRBD1 (6 bases). This CDR3 region has 14 residues. V shed 7 bases and J shed 2 bases, with 14 bases lying between them. CDR1 is SEHNR, CDR2 FQNEAQ, per germline (reference sequence). CDR3 residues: CASTPTGQNYGYTF. In nucleotides, the CDR3 is TGTGCCAGCACTCCGACCGGACAGAACTATGGCTACACCTTC.

This clonotype was recorded many times. This chain connects TRBV6-5 to TRBJ1-1; D unresolved. V lost 5 bases and J 4 bases, leaving 14 bases between the germline ends. This CDR3 has 14 residues. Germline V gives CDR1 MNHEY, CDR2 SVGAGI. DNA of the CDR3: TGTGCCAGCAGTCGACCGGGCCGAGGCACTGAAGCTTTCTTT. Protein: CASSRPGRGTEAFF.

The CDR3 spells CASIPGHSGNTIYF. The CDR3, as DNA: TGTGCCAGCATTCCGGGTCACTCTGGAAACACCATATATTTT. V is TRBV6-1 and J is TRBJ1-3, with D hard to call. CDR3 length: 14 residues. Per germline, CDR1 MNHNS and CDR2 SASEGT. V lost 7 bases and J lost 0, with 10 bases in between.

CDR3: CASSFGEAAGTRIKQYF. CDR3 bases: TGTGCCAGCAGTTTCGGGGAGGCAGCCGGGACTAGAATCAAGCAGTACTTC. The chain recombines TRBV12-3 or TRBV12-4 with TRBJ2-7; 8 bases are shared with TRBD2. The trim removed 3 bases at V and 8 bases at J, leaving 18 bases unmatched. The CDR3 has 17 residues.

This clonotype was detected many times. The chain has TRBV6-2 or TRBV6-3 and TRBJ2-5; D might be TRBD2 (5 bases). Germline assignment: CDR1 MNHEY and CDR2 SVGEGT. CDR3 length equals 15 residues. V was pared by 5 bases and J by 5 bases, with 18 bases between. In DNA, the CDR3 is TGTGCCAGCAGTCATTCCTGGCCAGCGGCGGAGACCCAGTACTTC. Protein product: CASSHSWPAAETQYF.

The V call is TRBV7-3, the J call TRBJ2-7, with D tentatively TRBD2 (6 bases). The CDR3 loop spans 12 amino acids. From germline, CDR1 is SGHTA and CDR2 FQGTGA. Trimming left V 7 bases short and J 7 bases short, with 14 bases between. The DNA of the CDR3 is TGTGCCAGCACCGGAGGGTCTTGGGAGCAGTACTTC. It translates to CASTGGSWEQYF.

This clonotype was counted many times. The chain joins TRBV2 to TRBJ2-5, with a tentative D call TRBD2 (6 bases). Germline-derived CDR1 and CDR2 are SNHLY and FYNNEI. This CDR3 has 15 amino acids. V shed 4 bases and J shed 1 base, with 13 bases lying between them. The CDR3 region is CASSVLGLTQETQYF. Written as DNA, the CDR3 is TGTGCCAGCAGTGTACTGGGACTCACCCAAGAGACCCAGTACTTC.

V and J are TRBV24-1 and TRBJ2-2; TRBD2 aligns across 7 bases. This CDR3 comprises 12 residues. After removal of 7 bases from V and 6 bases from J, the junction contained 1 base not matched to a gene. CDR1 and CDR2 (germline): KGHDR, SFDVKD. The CDR3 bases are TGTGCCACCAGGGGGGGGTCCGGGGAGCTGTTTTTT. It specifies CATRGGSGELFF.

This clonotype was seen more than once but under ten times. The chain uses TRBV5-1 and TRBJ1-1, with 7 positions matching TRBD1. The CDR3 consists of 16 residues. Per germline, CDR1 SGHRS and CDR2 YFSETQ. The junction had 9 bases not matched to a gene; V was cut back by 0 bases and J by 4 bases. CDR3 loop: CASSLVAQGGGTEAFF. The DNA of the CDR3 is TGCGCCAGCAGCTTGGTGGCGCAGGGGGGCGGCACTGAAGCTTTCTTT. The whole variable domain, filled in from reference TRBV5-1 and TRBJ1-1, reads KAGVTQTPRYLIKTRGQQVTLSCSPISGHRSVSWYQQTPGQGLQFLFEYFSETQRNKGNFPGRFSGRQFSNSRSEMNVSTLELGDSALYLCASSLVAQGGGTEAFFGQGTRLTVV.

In this sample, this clonotype turned up many times. V is TRBV28 and J is TRBJ1-1; D may be TRBD1 (5 bases). V dropped 7 bases and J dropped 11 bases, with 17 bases sitting between them. Germline-derived CDR1 and CDR2 are MDHEN and SYDVKM. This CDR3 is 12 amino acids long. CDR3 protein: CASIRDGVRAFF. The CDR3 DNA follows: TGTGCCAGCATACGGGACGGCGTTCGGGCTTTCTTT.

This clonotype has at least ten counts. The chain uses TRBV19 and TRBJ2-7; D is unresolved. This CDR3 region has 15 residues. Germline CDR1 is LNHDA and CDR2 is SQIVND (reference sequence). V lost 5 bases to trimming and J lost 3 bases, with 17 bases between them. The CDR3 sequence: CASSPSRQGRYEQYF. CDR3 DNA sequence: TGTGCCAGTAGTCCCTCTCGACAAGGTCGCTACGAGCAGTACTTC.